A single sample is the source of the 5 T cell receptor beta chains below, sequenced in a study of liver allograft versus peripheral blood T cells. Study information: Blood and transplanted-liver T cell receptor repertoires from recipients were compared.

Using its own MiXCR run on the reads, TCRdb lists one record per CDR3 protein. The sample gives some 4,000 distinct CDR3 sequences, 15% to 20% of which show up once; approximately 15% is in the top ten. These receptors were collected from a human patient who had a liver transplant. A share of the T cells may be of graft donor origin.

The chain recombines TRBV25-1 with TRBJ1-1, with D tentatively TRBD1 (5 bases). CDR1 MGHDK and CDR2 SYGVNS come from the germline V gene. V shed 5 bases and J shed 5 bases, with 12 bases lying between them. The CDR3 spans 13 residues. This CDR3 reads CASSPSGRTEAFF. CDR3 nucleotides: TGTGCCAGCAGTCCGTCAGGGAGAACTGAAGCTTTCTTT.

This clonotype was picked up many times. The genes are TRBV5-6 and TRBJ1-5; D is perhaps TRBD1 (5 bases). This CDR3 spans 14 amino acids. The germline V gene has CDR1 SGHDT and CDR2 YYEEEE. V shed 1 base and J shed 4 bases, with 9 bases lying between them. The CDR3 loop reads CASSLRRTNQPQHF. The DNA of the CDR3 is TGTGCCAGCAGCTTGAGGAGGACAAATCAGCCCCAGCATTTT. The complete variable domain, with remaining parts taken from reference TRBV5-6 and TRBJ1-5, reads DAGVTQSPTHLIKTRGQQVTLRCSPKSGHDTVSWYQQALGQGPQFIFQYYEEEERQRGNFPDRFSGHQFPNYSSELNVNALLLGDSALYLCASSLRRTNQPQHFGDGTRLSIL.

In its sample, this clonotype ranks as medium-sized (0.01 to 0.1%). The chain uses TRBV24-1 and TRBJ1-2, with 7 nucleotides matching TRBD1. The CDR3 is 14 amino acids. The ends lost 4 bases at V and 6 bases at J; junction bases unmatched: 7. Germline values: CDR1 KGHDR, CDR2 SFDVKD. The CDR3 nucleotides read TGTGCCACCAGTGAGACGACAGGGAGAGATGGCTACACCTTC. This translates into CATSETTGRDGYTF.

The rearrangement uses TRBV28 and TRBJ2-3, with TRBD1 matching over 9 bases. The V gene's germline CDR1 is MDHEN and CDR2 SYDVKM. The V and J ends lost 5 bases and 5 bases, in that order; junction bases with no gene match: 8. This CDR3 comprises 15 residues. CDR3 coding DNA: TGTGCCAGCAGTCCCTGGACAGGGGTGGTAGATACGCAGTATTTT. It translates to CASSPWTGVVDTQYF. Full variable domain (outside the CDR3, taken from reference TRBV28 and TRBJ2-3): DVKVTQSSRYLVKRTGEKVFLECVQDMDHENMFWYRQDPGLGLRLIYFSYDVKMKEKGDIPEGYSVSREKKERFSLILESASTNQTSMYLCASSPWTGVVDTQYFGPGTRLTVL.

This clonotype is labeled medium-sized. This chain joins TRBV6-5 and TRBJ2-1; D tentatively fits TRBD1 or TRBD2 (5 bases each). V lost 0 bases, J lost 8 bases, and 14 bases lay in between. The CDR3 contains 15 residues. Per germline, CDR1 MNHEY and CDR2 SVGAGI. CDR3: CASSYSGTSAHEQFF. The CDR3 DNA follows: TGTGCCAGCAGTTACTCGGGGACCTCCGCCCATGAGCAGTTCTTC.